This entry concerns a single T cell receptor (beta chain). Only one count was recorded for this clone. The antigen it binds to is not known. Nothing much larger sits one base from this clone, and base qualities are not available. The CDR3 runs 13 amino acids, cysteine and phenylalanine included. Of the read, only the CDR3 DNA is kept; its 39 bases are in frame from base 1. The record originates from a study of cytomegalovirus exposure and HLA in healthy donors (dated by TCRdb to between 2016 and 2019). As for the study more broadly: An earlier analysis of some 500 of the donors reported 276 Gb of sequence data and 117 million unique TCR beta sequences from about 180 million T cells. An early release that covered some 630 HLA-typed donors contained approximately 300 gigabases of sequencing data and roughly 84 million unique TCR sequences. The genetic ancestry cluster associated with self-reported Caucasian donors included about 84% of the approximately 400 genotyped donors. The aim of the study was to test whether cataloging public T cell receptors could identify signatures of past pathogen exposure. The T cell repertoires of some 700 subjects were profiled by immunosequencing and related to cytomegalovirus serostatus. Along with the approximately 700-subject first cohort, a separate validation cohort of roughly 110 different subjects was used. To predict cytomegalovirus infection status, the study combined high-throughput TCR immunosequencing, statistical association of individual TCRs with disease status, and machine learning. A later analysis re-analyzed previously published TCR beta repertoires from roughly 690 donors and added high-resolution HLA genotyping to study TCR occurrence patterns. In the later analysis, no new phenotypic data were used to find candidate immune exposures; instead, reliance was placed on TCR beta sequences and their occurrence across donors. In an earlier analysis of about 590 of the donors, high-throughput TCR beta sequencing was used to judge whether each TCR beta V gene segment behaved as functional or pseudogenic. Donor age, sex, ethnicity and CMV serostatus were compiled together with the repertoire data. A later genetic analysis used genome-wide SNP genotypes for about 65% of the 666 donors, treating that subset as a discovery cohort. All discovery cohort repertoires had been generated on a single sequencing platform. HLA typing included class I and class II loci at four-digit resolution. The number of typed donors differed by locus: about 629-630 for A, B, C, DRB1 and DQB1; approximately 520 for DQA1; 606 for DPA1; and 450 to 480 for DPB1. Because of strong linkage in the cohort, roughly five DR-DQ haplotypes were treated as single units for association and clustering. Across roughly 420 genotyped donors of the cohort, an average of approximately 240,000 unique TCR beta nucleotide sequences per donor were sequenced, and roughly a sixth of those sequences were non-productive. Overall results and qualifications from the work: An earlier analysis of approximately 570 of the donors showed that most TCR beta V segments appeared in productive rearrangements either about 87% or about 30% of the time, which broadly matched IMGT annotations. The presence/absence analyses assumed that sequencing depth was roughly uniform across donors, and that assumption may not be true. The study gave a list of some 150 TCR beta chains associated with cytomegalovirus. A few of the identified cytomegalovirus-associated TCR beta chains were confirmed in vitro to be specific for cytomegalovirus antigens. Assigning TCR associations to individual alleles was difficult when HLA alleles, especially DR and DQ, strongly co-occurred. The sequencing pipeline was judged likely to have produced a cluster of highly shared sequence variants as a technical artifact. The only immune exposure information available for the cohort was CMV serostatus. A later analysis found that TCR association rates varied across HLA loci, with DRB1 alleles showing the most associated TCRs and HLA-C alleles the fewest. A later analysis found that HLA-associated TCR beta chains were more clonally expanded and had lower generation probabilities than equally common non-associated chains. Correlated functional status among segregating V segments might reflect linkage disequilibrium, but an unknown experimental factor could not be ruled out. Only TCR beta chains were sequenced in this cohort, and the absence of alpha or paired-chain data limited detectable features. Some IMGT-functional V segments, including TRBV6-2 and TRBV6-3, could not be distinguished by the 87-base-pair reads and were therefore excluded. Because counts were too low, roughly 18 rarely observed V segments, including chromosome 9 orphons, were left out of the earlier analysis of 587 of the donors. Several of the top co-occurrence clusters appeared to be linked to parvovirus B19, influenza, CMV and Epstein-Barr virus, according to a later analysis. HLA typing was unavailable for some donors at each locus, so association tests used only the typed subset. A later analysis associated 15,000 or so TCR beta sequences with specific HLA alleles at a false discovery rate of 0.05. A further reported finding was that TCR beta sequences accurately predicted the HLA-A and HLA-B alleles for most subjects in the first cohort. According to the authors, the approach could potentially be generalized to other disease states and immunological phenotypes. The classifier was reported to diagnose cytomegalovirus status with high specificity and sensitivity in both the original and validation cohorts. Most CMV-associated TCR beta chains appeared to be HLA-restricted in a later analysis, and the HLA associations seemed to be driven largely by CMV exposure. Most TCR sequences were seen in very few donors, while some public TCRs were found in many individuals. A later genetic analysis associated a missense DCLRE1C variant with V-gene and J-gene trimming of TCR beta chains, and an independent cohort replicated the association. In a later genetic analysis, fewer N-insertions in productive TCRs were reported among donors in an Asian-associated ancestry cluster than the 666-donor mean.

Library prep was done by the immunoSEQ multiplex PCR assay. For the multiplex PCR, a mixture combining 60 forward primers for TCR Vbeta segments and 13 reverse primers for TCR Jbeta segments was used. The CDR3 region of rearranged TCR beta genes was amplified from genomic DNA with a multiplex PCR assay. Amplified TCR beta libraries were sequenced as 87-base-pair reads on the Illumina HiSeq System. For the original study's pipeline: A later analysis counted 65 million to 90 million unique TCR beta chains across the 700 or so repertoires, and some 12 million of these chains were shared by at least two donors. To remove PCR and sequencing errors, raw reads were error-corrected and collapsed into unique sequences using a nearest-neighbor algorithm that merged closely related sequences. To assign V, D and J gene segments, CDR3 sequences were aligned to IMGT reference sequences. For a sequence to be retained, a match of at least six nucleotides was required to both a V gene segment and a J gene segment. Rearrangements were called productive when the CDR3 lacked stop codons and stayed in frame with V and J; all others were non-productive. CDR3 was defined according to IMGT convention as the region running from the second conserved V-encoded cysteine to the conserved J-encoded phenylalanine. The earlier analysis of 587 of the donors excluded sequences that lacked an unambiguous match to a single V gene segment. An earlier analysis of some 500 of the donors classified V segments as functional when productive rearrangements were above 56.7% and as segregating when the standard deviation between donors was above 5%. A statistical classification framework was developed to diagnose cytomegalovirus status using the catalog of TCR beta chain sequences. In a later analysis, TCR nucleotide sequences were compared against IMGT/GENE-DB human TR gene sequences so that V and J genes could be assigned. The TCRdist pipeline was used in a later analysis to assign CDR3 sequences and most-parsimonious VDJ recombination scenarios. A later analysis defined each TCR beta chain by its CDR3 amino acid sequence plus V-gene family, and excluded reads lacking a unique V-gene family. To address suspected cross-contamination and a sequencing artifact, a later analysis removed 550 to 750 highly shared, low-generation-probability nucleotide sequences. A later analysis calculated a clonal expansion index for each public chain from normalized within-repertoire ranks of inferred template counts. Generation probabilities in a later analysis came from a VDJ recombination model fitted to out-of-frame rearrangements, and those results were checked against IGoR. In a later analysis, hypergeometric tests were used to score TCR-TCR, TCR-HLA and TCR-CMV co-occurrence, with a repertoire-size bias correction applied to TCR pairs. To estimate false discovery rates, a later analysis permuted the HLA or CMV assignments 20 times. A later analysis grouped co-occurring TCRs with DBSCAN, adding TCRdist sequence similarity when clustering within HLA-allele-positive subsets. Repertoires with fewer than 30,000 or more than 120,000 public chains, plus five repertoires with anomalous nucleotide sharing, were excluded from co-occurrence clustering. Entries here come from immuneACCESS through TCRdb and include only in-frame sequences with V and J called. Some clones fail to appear in such tables; in the studies checked, an unresolved V gene covers under half of the shortfall, and the cause of the remainder is unknown. The V and J calls and clone size were taken over from that table, and D and trimming were inferred from the DNA. The sample table lists about 200,000 clones, more than 65% of them with a count of one. The ten largest clonotypes hold over 1.5% of the sample.

The cohort was made up of 650 to 700 healthy bone marrow donors. Cohort members were all nominally healthy when sampled, although unrecorded immune exposures were likely present. The donor was CMV seropositive and belonged to the group of 250 to 350 seropositive cohort members. Each donor provided a peripheral blood sample, and peripheral blood mononuclear cells were used for TCR beta sequencing. The Qiagen DNeasy Blood Extraction Kit was used to extract genomic DNA from the blood cell samples. This chain joins TRBV21-1 to TRBJ2-7; TRBD1, the D gene given by the table, was not confirmed from the DNA. TRBV21-1 is marked as a pseudogene. Sequences were obtained from PBMCs. The sequence was collected from a girl between 10 and 17 years old in good health and CMV-seropositive. The nucleotide sequence is TGTGCCAGCAATCTAGGACAGGGCTACGAGCAGTACTTC. Its translation reads: CASNLGQGYEQYF.